This TCR beta chain came from a study of blood T cell repertoires in COVID-19. As for the study in general: From the United States, Italy and Spain came samples of acute and convalescent COVID-19.

As handled by the study authors: Quantification of nucleated cells was approximated via reference gene primer amplification. Method: immunoSEQ multiplex PCR; TCRdb's copy keeps in-frame clones and lacks some. The V and J calls and clone size were taken over from that table, and D and trimming were inferred from the DNA. This sample has 200,000 to 250,000 clones; 80% occur once, and the top ten carry 4.3%. Grouping used clinical history reported by participants in a survey and questionnaire. V was shortened by 4 bases and J by 3 bases, with 11 bases between the two germline ends. This CDR3 region has 14 residues. CDR1 and CDR2 from the germline V gene are SGDLS and YYNGEE.

The source is a man aged 30 to 45 with acute COVID-19. The J gene is TRBJ1-3, the V gene TRBV9, with a weak D call TRBD1 (6 bases). The specimen sequenced was PBMCs or T cells enriched from blood (not recorded which). CDR3 nucleotides: TGTGCCAGCAGCATACAGGGTAGTGGAAACACCATATATTTT. It specifies CASSIQGSGNTIYF.